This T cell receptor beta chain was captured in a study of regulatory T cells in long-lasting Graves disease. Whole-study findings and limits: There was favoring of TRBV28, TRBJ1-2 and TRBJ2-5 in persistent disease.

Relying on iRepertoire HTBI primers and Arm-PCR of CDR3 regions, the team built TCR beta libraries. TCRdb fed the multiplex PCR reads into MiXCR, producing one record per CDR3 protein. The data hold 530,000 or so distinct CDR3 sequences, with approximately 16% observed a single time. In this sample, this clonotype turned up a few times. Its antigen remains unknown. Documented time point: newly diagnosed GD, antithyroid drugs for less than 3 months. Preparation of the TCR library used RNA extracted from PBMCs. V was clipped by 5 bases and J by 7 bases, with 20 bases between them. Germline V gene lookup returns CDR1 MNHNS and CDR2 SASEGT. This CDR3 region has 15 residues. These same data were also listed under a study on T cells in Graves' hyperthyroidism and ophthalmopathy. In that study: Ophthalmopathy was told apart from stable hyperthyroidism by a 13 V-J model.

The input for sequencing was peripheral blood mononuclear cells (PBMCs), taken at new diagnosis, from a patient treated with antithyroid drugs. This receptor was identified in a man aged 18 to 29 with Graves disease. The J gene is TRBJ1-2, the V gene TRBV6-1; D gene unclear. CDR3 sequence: CASSLHPDLVLGYTF. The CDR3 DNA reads TGTGCCAGCAGTCTACACCCGGACTTGGTTCTTGGCTACACCTTC.